This TCR beta chain was recorded in a study of T cells in Graves' hyperthyroidism and ophthalmopathy. Study observations and caveats: The authors' 13 V-J model separated ophthalmopathy from stable hyperthyroidism.

This clonotype was counted only a few times. The antigen remains undetermined. Germline values: CDR1 MNHNS, CDR2 SASEGT. The CDR3 runs 15 residues. Trimming at V came to 1 base and at J to 5 bases, leaving 7 bases not matched to a gene. TCR beta CDR3 regions were amplified from RNA. HTBI primers were the set used in a first-round RT-PCR of the TCR CDR3. MiXCR was run by TCRdb on the multiplex PCR reads, yielding one entry per CDR3 protein. The table records under 350,000 distinct CDR3 sequences, less than 30% of them present only once. This rearrangement joins TRBV6-1 to TRBJ2-5; 7 nucleotides align to TRBD1. What was sequenced was blood. This TCR was sampled from a man aged 35 to 55 with Graves' hyperthyroidism that later progressed to Graves' ophthalmopathy. This chain's CDR3 is CASSEEGGQMETQYF. The CDR3 DNA follows: TGTGCCAGCAGTGAAGAAGGGGGACAGATGGAGACCCAGTACTTC.